This T cell receptor (beta chain) was recorded in a study of shared clonotypes between healthy human individuals. This clone was counted a few times. The target antigen is unknown. The CDR3 spans 15 residues. The trim removed 9 bases at V and 4 bases at J, leaving 13 bases unmatched. Per the germline V gene, CDR1 is SGHNT and CDR2 is YYREEE (reference sequence). Those who donated were healthy HIV-negative adults, with no recent acute infections or vaccinations reported. The authors divided CD4+ cells into CD45RA+ naive and CD45RA-negative memory subsets. At the deep level, the assay was run. The method was immunoSEQ multiplex PCR; TCRdb's version includes in-frame clones alone and lacks a portion of them. This repertoire shows hundreds of thousands of clones, around three quarters found once; its top ten account for around 2%. General observations from the study: Sorted-subset sequencing was shown by rarefaction to be incomplete despite large depth.

The chain recombines TRBV5-4 with TRBJ2-1; 7 bases map to TRBD2. Sequenced sample: memory CD4+ T cells sorted from blood. The subset was: CD45RA-negative fraction. The source is a woman between 25 and 40 years old in good health. CDR3 DNA sequence: TGTGCCACCTCCATCGAGGCTAGCGGTTACAATGAGCAGTTCTTC. Translating gives CATSIEASGYNEQFF. Filled out from reference TRBV5-4 and TRBJ2-1, the complete variable domain reads ETGVTQSPTHLIKTRGQQVTLRCSSQSGHNTVSWYQQALGQGPQFIFQYYREEENGRGNFPPRFSGLQFPNYSSELNVNALELDDSALYLCATSIEASGYNEQFFGPGTRLTVL.